Here is one TCR beta chain with its context. Its antigen is as yet unknown. This specimen comes from a study of OX40 agonist ivuxolimab in advanced cancers. General study findings and limits: Relatively little clonal expansion, among the lowest observed, appeared in partial responders at 0.1-3.0 mg/kg. It was also the case that some nonresponders had low normalized T-cell clonal expansion.

This CDR3 contains 15 residues. With V trimmed by 2 bases and J by 2 bases, 3 bases remained unmatched. Germline V CDR1 and CDR2: SGDLS, YYNGEE. The data were produced by immunoSEQ multiplex PCR, yet TCRdb's version contains in-frame clones alone and is incomplete. Of approximately 40,000 clones listed, 88% were seen once; the top ten hold 9.5% to 15%. The specimen comprised CD4+ or CD8+ T cells sorted from blood, sampled in a trial of the OX40 agonist ivuxolimab. This receptor was identified in an adult with an advanced solid tumor such as melanoma, head and neck, liver or kidney cancer. J is TRBJ2-3 and V is TRBV9; 9 positions agree with TRBD2. CDR3 sequence reads: CASSVSGSSTDTQYF. CDR3 sequence (DNA): TGTGCCAGCAGCGTTAGCGGGAGCTCCACAGATACGCAGTATTTT. The whole variable domain, filled in from reference TRBV9 and TRBJ2-3, reads DSGVTQTPKHLITATGQRVTLRCSPRSGDLSVYWYQQSLDQGLQFLIQYYNGEERAKGNILERFSAQQFPDLHSELNLSSLELGDSALYFCASSVSGSSTDTQYFGPGTRLTVL.